This T cell receptor (beta chain) was identified during a study of CD8+CD57+ T cells in acquired aplastic anemia. Study findings and constraints: Researchers report that about 29 CD8+ CDR3 sequences appeared in both patients and controls.

Sequencing was done on patients that had shown CD8+CD57+ cell expansion by flow cytometry. Prior therapy had not been administered to any patient at the time of blood sampling. Germline-derived CDR1 and CDR2 are SQVTM and ANQGSEA. The CDR3 contains 13 residues. V lost 7 bases to trimming and J lost 2 bases, with 14 bases between them. The table lists this clonotype with a few counts. Its antigen is not identified. TCR beta VDJ combinations and CDR3 sequences were profiled from genomic DNA. TCRdb re-called the reads with MiXCR, one entry per CDR3 protein. This table holds some 180,000 distinct CDR3 sequences, around 60% found once.

The J gene is TRBJ1-1, the V gene TRBV29-1; D not certain. The receptor's source is a human donor with aplastic anemia. The sequencing input was sorted CD4+, CD8+, or CD8+CD57+ T cells (not recorded which) from PBMCs. CDR3 protein: CSAKAGVNTEAFF. CDR3 nucleotide sequence: TGCAGCGCGAAAGCGGGCGTCAACACTGAAGCTTTCTTT.